This TCR beta chain emerged from a study of molecular identifiers for immune sequencing clone quantification. The V and J ends lost 3 bases and 5 bases, in that order; junction bases with no gene match: 6. The CDR3 has 16 amino acids. Germline CDR1 SGHTA, CDR2 FQGNSA. This clonotype has just a few counts. TCRdb reprocessed the PCR reads with MiXCR, giving one entry per CDR3 protein. The sample carries over 600,000 distinct CDR3 sequences, 20% recorded once. The sample taken for sequencing was naive CD8+ T cells from blood, with Jurkat cell RNA spiked in. This sample's subset: FACS-sorted CD8+CD4-CCR7+CD45RA+ naive T cells. The chain couples TRBV7-2 to TRBJ2-5, with 13 positions matching TRBD2. The clonotype originates from a human donor in good health. Some libraries in this study had Jurkat cell RNA spiked in. The CDR3 DNA is TGTGCCAGCAGCTTGGGACTAGCGGGGACGGTCGAGACCCAGTACTTC. This sequence encodes CASSLGLAGTVETQYF.